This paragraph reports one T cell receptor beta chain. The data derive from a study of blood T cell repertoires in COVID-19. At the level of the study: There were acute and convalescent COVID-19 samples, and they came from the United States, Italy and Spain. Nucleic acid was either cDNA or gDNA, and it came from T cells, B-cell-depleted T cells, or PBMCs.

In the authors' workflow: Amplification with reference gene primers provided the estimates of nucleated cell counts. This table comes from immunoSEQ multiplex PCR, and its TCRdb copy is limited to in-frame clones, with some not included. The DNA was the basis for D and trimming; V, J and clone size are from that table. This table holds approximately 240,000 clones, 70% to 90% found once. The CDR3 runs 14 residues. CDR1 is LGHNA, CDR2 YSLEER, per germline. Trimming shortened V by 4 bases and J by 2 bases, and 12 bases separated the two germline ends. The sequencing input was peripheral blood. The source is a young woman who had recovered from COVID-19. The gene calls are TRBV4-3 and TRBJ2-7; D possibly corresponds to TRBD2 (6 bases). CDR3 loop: CASSPGGEPYEQYF. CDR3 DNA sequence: TGCGCCAGCAGCCCAGGAGGGGAACCCTACGAGCAGTACTTC.